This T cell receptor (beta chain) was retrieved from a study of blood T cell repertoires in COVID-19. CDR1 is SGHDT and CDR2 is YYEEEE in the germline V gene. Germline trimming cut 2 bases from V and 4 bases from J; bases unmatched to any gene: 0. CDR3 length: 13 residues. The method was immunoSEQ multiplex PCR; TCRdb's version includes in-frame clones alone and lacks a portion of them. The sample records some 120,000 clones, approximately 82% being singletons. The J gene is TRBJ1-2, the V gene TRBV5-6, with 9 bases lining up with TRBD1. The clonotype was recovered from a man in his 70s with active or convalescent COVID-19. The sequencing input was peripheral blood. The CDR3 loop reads CASSLQGAYGYTF. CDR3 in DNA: TGTGCCAGCAGCTTACAGGGGGCCTATGGCTACACCTTC.